Following are 2 T cell receptor beta chains from one sample sequenced in a study of T cells in Graves' hyperthyroidism and ophthalmopathy. Amplified regions were TCR beta CDR3 sequences from RNA transcripts. During a first-round RT-PCR of the TCR CDR3, the HTBI primer set was used. TCRdb re-derived calls from the multiplex PCR reads in MiXCR, one entry per CDR3 protein. The table records roughly 380,000 distinct CDR3 sequences, around 14% of them present only once. What was sequenced was blood. The origin of the receptors is a woman aged 55-70 years with Graves' hyperthyroidism.

In regard to this clonotype: One end of the junction does not line up with germline, which may come from a read error. V and J are TRBV28 and TRBJ2-7; 9 bases line up with TRBD2. The CDR3 contains 13 residues. CDR1 and CDR2 (germline): MDHEN, SYDVKM. The CDR3 loop is CVSTTSGPYEQYF. In nucleotides, the CDR3 is TGTGTCAGCACAACTAGCGGGCCCTACGAGCAGTACTTC.

This clonotype has a count of ten or more. The chain is built from TRBV20-1 and TRBJ2-1; TRBD2 aligns across 7 bases. This CDR3 is built from 13 residues. Germline V CDR1 and CDR2: DFQATT, SNEGSKA (reference sequence). Germline trimming cut 6 bases from V and 3 bases from J; bases unmatched to any gene: 5. The CDR3 DNA is TGCAGTGCCGACGGGACTAACTACAATGAGCAGTTCTTC. It translates to CSADGTNYNEQFF.